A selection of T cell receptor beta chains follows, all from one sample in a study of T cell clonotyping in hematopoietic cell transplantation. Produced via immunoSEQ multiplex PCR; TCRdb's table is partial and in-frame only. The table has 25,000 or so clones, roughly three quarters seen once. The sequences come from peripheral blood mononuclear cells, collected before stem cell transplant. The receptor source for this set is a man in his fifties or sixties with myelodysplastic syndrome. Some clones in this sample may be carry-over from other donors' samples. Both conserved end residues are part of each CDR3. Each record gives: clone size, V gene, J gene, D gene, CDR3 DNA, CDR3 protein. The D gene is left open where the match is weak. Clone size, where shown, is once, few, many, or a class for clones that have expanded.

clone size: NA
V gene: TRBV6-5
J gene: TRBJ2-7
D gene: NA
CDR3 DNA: TGTGCCAGCAGTTACTCTCAGGAGTCCTACGAGCAGTACTTC
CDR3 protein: CASSYSQESYEQYF

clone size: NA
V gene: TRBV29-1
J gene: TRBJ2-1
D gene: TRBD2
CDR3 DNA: TGCAGCGTTGAAGATCAGGAGGCGGGGGTCGTCAATGAGCAGTTCTTC
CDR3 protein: CSVEDQEAGVVNEQFF

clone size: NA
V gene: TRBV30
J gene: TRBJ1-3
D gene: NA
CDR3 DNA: TGTGCCTGGACCAACTCAGGGGTTTTTGAAAACACCATATATTTT
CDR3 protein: CAWTNSGVFENTIYF

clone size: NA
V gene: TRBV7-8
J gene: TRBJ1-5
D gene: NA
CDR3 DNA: TGTGCCAGCAGCTCCGTAGCCCTACAGGGTAATCAGCCCCAGCATTTT
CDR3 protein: CASSSVALQGNQPQHF

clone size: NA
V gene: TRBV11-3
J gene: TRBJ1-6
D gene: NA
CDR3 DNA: TGTGCCAGCAGCCCCCGGGGAGGTATGAATTCACCCCTCCACTTT
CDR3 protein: CASSPRGGMNSPLHF

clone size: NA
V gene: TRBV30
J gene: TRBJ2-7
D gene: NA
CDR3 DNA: TGTGCCTGGAGTGTGGACCGGGGCGAGCAGTACTTC
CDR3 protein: CAWSVDRGEQYF

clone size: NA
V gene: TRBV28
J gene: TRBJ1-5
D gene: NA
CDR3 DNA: TGTGCCAGCAGTTTACGGGATGGGGGCAATCAGCCCCAGCATTTT
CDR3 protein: CASSLRDGGNQPQHF

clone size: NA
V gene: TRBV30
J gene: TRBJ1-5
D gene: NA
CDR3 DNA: TGTGCCTGGAGTCTAGGCCTTGGTGGGGGCCAGCCCCAGCATTTT
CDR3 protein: CAWSLGLGGGQPQHF

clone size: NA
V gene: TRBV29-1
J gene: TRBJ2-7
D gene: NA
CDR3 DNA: TGCAGCGTTGGGCGGGGCCGCTCCGAGCAGTACTTC
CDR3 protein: CSVGRGRSEQYF

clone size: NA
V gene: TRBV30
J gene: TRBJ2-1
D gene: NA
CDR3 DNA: TGTGCCTGGAGTATAATGGCTTACAATGAGCAGTTCTTC
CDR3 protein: CAWSIMAYNEQFF

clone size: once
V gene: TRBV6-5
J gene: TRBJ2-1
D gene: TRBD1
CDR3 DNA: TGTGCCAGCAGTGCGATGGACAGGCACGGCCGCGTCTTC
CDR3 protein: CASSAMDRHGRVF

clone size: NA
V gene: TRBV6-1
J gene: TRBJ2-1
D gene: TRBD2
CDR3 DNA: TGTGCCAGCAGTCCGGGACTAGCGGAATACAATGAGCAGTTCTTC
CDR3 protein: CASSPGLAEYNEQFF